A single sample is the source of the 8 T cell receptor beta chains below, sequenced in a study of blood T cell repertoires in COVID-19 (dated by TCRdb to 2020 to 2021). To prepare the library, the immunoSEQ multiplex PCR assay was applied. Here the immuneACCESS table is served through TCRdb, limited to in-frame sequences with V and J called. Missing clones are a known gap in these copies; in checked studies unresolved V genes cover under half, and the rest lacks a known reason. The table for this sample lists under 300,000 clones; 86% of them were counted only once. The ten largest clonotypes hold less than 15% of the sample. The sample comprised peripheral blood. These receptors originate from a woman in her twenties or thirties with COVID-19, enrolled during active disease.

V and J are TRBV7-2 and TRBJ1-4, with D perhaps TRBD1 (5 bases). The germline gives CDR1 SGHTA, CDR2 FQGNSA. The CDR3 is 15 amino acids. V shed 1 base and J shed 7 bases, with 13 bases lying between them. The CDR3 region has the DNA TGTGCCAGCAGCTTAGTCGGGGGAGGAGGTGAAAAACTGTTTTTT. Its translation is CASSLVGGGGEKLFF.

V and J are TRBV27 and TRBJ2-7; 9 bases map to TRBD2. The CDR3 contains 14 residues. Germline V gives CDR1 MNHEY, CDR2 SMNVEV (reference sequence). V was clipped by 10 bases and J by 3 bases; unmatched bases: 10. The CDR3 sequence is CATRGGGALYEQYF. The DNA for the CDR3 is TGTGCCACCCGGGGCGGGGGGGCCCTCTACGAGCAGTACTTC.

V is TRBV6-5 and J is TRBJ1-3; D possibly corresponds to TRBD1 (5 bases). V was clipped by 0 bases and J by 3 bases, with 6 bases between them. Germline values: CDR1 MNHEY, CDR2 SVGAGI. This CDR3 has 14 residues. The CDR3 region is CASSYSGGGNTIYF. CDR3 nucleotide sequence: TGTGCCAGCAGTTACTCGGGGGGTGGAAACACCATATATTTT.

This clone appeared a single time. J is TRBJ2-1 and V is TRBV7-9, with no clear D. The CDR3 loop spans 15 amino acids. The germline V gene has CDR1 SEHNR and CDR2 FQNEAQ (reference sequence). The V and J ends lost 4 bases and 7 bases respectively, with 17 bases between them. CDR3 sequence (DNA): TGTGCCAGCAGCTCCCAACCGGTAACGTGGAATGAGCAGTTCTTC. Its protein product is CASSSQPVTWNEQFF.

The chain uses TRBV18 and TRBJ1-4; tentative D call: TRBD1 (5 bases). Germline CDR1 reads KGHSH; CDR2 reads LQKENI. The CDR3 totals 16 residues. The germline V and J ends were trimmed by 6 bases and 5 bases, with 19 bases remaining between them. Here the CDR3 reads CASSLNPGGSNEKLFF. The CDR3 bases are TGTGCCAGCTCGCTAAACCCCGGGGGGAGCAATGAAAAACTGTTTTTT.

The genes are TRBV11-3 and TRBJ2-7; perhaps TRBD1 as D (5 bases). CDR3 length equals 13 residues. In germline, CDR1 is SGHNT, CDR2 YENEEA. Trimming removed 4 bases from V and 7 bases from J, with 14 bases in between. The CDR3 here is CASSSLGAREQYF. Written as DNA, the CDR3 is TGTGCCAGCAGCTCCCTAGGGGCGAGGGAGCAGTACTTC.

V usage is TRBV9 and J usage is TRBJ2-1; weak D call: TRBD2 (5 bases). Between the trimmed V and J ends, which lost 2 bases and 3 bases, there was a span of 15 bases. CDR1 is SGDLS and CDR2 is YYNGEE in the germline V gene. The CDR3 has 16 residues. The CDR3 loop reads CASSVPGELIYNEQFF. CDR3 DNA sequence: TGTGCCAGCAGCGTTCCCGGGGAACTGATCTACAATGAGCAGTTCTTC.

The chain uses TRBV18 and TRBJ1-5; 7 positions match TRBD1. J was trimmed by 3 bases and V by 5 bases; bases with no gene match: 1. The CDR3 totals 13 residues. CDR1 KGHSH and CDR2 LQKENI come from the germline V gene. The CDR3 DNA reads TGTGCCAGCTCAGGGACAGACAATCAGCCCCAGCATTTT. Amino acids: CASSGTDNQPQHF.